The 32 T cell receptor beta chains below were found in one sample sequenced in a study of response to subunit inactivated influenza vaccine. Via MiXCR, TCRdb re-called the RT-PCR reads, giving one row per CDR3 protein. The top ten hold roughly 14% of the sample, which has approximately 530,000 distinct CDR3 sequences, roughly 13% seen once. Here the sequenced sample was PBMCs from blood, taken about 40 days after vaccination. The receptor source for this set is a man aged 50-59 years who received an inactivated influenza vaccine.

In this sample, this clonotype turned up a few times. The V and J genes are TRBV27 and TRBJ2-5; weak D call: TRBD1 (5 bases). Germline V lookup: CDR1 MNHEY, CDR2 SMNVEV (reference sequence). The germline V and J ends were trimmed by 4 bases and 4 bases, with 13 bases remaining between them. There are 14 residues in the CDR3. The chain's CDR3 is CASSSDTFGETQYF. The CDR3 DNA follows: TGTGCCAGCAGTTCGGACACGTTTGGAGAGACCCAGTACTTC.

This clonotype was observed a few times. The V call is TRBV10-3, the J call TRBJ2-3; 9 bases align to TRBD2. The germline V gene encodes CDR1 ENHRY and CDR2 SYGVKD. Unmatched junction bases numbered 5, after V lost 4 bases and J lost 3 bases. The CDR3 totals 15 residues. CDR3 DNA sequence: TGTGCCATCAGTGGGGCTAGCGGGAAGACAGATACGCAGTATTTT. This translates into CAISGASGKTDTQYF.

CDR3 region: CSARGQVGGQYF. CDR3 nucleotide sequence: TGCAGTGCTCGGGGACAGGTCGGGGGGCAGTACTTC. The gene calls are TRBV20-1 and TRBJ2-7, with TRBD1 identical over 8 bases. The ends lost 5 bases at V and 9 bases at J; junction bases unmatched: 9. The CDR3 runs to 12 residues. Per the germline V gene, CDR1 is DFQATT and CDR2 is SNEGSKA (reference sequence).

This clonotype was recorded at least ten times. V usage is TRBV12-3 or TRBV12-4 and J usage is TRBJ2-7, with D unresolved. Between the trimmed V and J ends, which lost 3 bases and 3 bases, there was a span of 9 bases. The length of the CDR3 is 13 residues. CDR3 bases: TGTGCCAGCAGTTTCTACGGTAACTACGAGCAGTACTTC. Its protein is CASSFYGNYEQYF.

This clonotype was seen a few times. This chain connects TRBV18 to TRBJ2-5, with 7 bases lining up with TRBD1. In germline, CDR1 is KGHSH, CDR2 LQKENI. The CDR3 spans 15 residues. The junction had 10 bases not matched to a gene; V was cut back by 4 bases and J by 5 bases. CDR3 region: CASSRTGSRVETQYF. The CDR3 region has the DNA TGTGCCAGCTCACGGACAGGATCGAGGGTGGAGACCCAGTACTTC.

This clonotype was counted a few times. The CDR3 bases are TGTGCCAGCAGTTCCGGAGGACAGGGGGCGTCCTACGAGCAGTACTTC. Translated, it gives CASSSGGQGASYEQYF. This chain links TRBV6-2 or TRBV6-3 with TRBJ2-7; 11 bases align to TRBD1. The germline gives CDR1 MNHEY, CDR2 SVGEGT. The CDR3 is 16 residues long. Trimming removed 4 bases from V and 1 base from J; junction bases left unmatched: 6.

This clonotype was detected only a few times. The CDR3 reads CASSLWPGSTGELFF. Written as DNA, the CDR3 is TGCGCCAGCAGCTTGTGGCCAGGGAGCACCGGGGAGCTGTTTTTT. The chain employs TRBV5-1 and TRBJ2-2; D may be TRBD1 or TRBD2 (5 bases each). Germline lookup yields CDR1 SGHRS and CDR2 YFSETQ. V was shortened by 1 base and J by 4 bases, with 11 bases between the two germline ends. The CDR3 contains 15 residues.

This chain's CDR3 is CASAGVPTDTQYF. CDR3 DNA sequence: TGTGCCAGCGCGGGGGTCCCGACAGATACGCAGTATTTT. This chain links TRBV12-3 or TRBV12-4 with TRBJ2-3; 7 positions agree with TRBD2. This CDR3 comprises 13 residues. V shed 8 bases, J shed 3 bases, and the junction held 5 bases outside the gene matches.

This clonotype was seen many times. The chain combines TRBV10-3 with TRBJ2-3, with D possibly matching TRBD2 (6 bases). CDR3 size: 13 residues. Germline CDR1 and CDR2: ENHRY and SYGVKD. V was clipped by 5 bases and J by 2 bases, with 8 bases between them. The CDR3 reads CAISRLDTDTQYF. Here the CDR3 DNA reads TGTGCCATCAGTAGACTAGACACAGATACGCAGTATTTT.

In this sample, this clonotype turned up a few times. The CDR3 DNA follows: TGTGCCAGCAGCCTAAAGGGGATATCCTACGAGCAGTACTTC. Translating gives CASSLKGISYEQYF. This chain connects TRBV5-6 to TRBJ2-7, with D possibly TRBD1 on 5 matching bases. Germline CDR1 reads SGHDT; CDR2 reads YYEEEE. Trimming left V 4 bases short and J 1 base short, with 12 bases between. CDR3 length: 14 amino acids.

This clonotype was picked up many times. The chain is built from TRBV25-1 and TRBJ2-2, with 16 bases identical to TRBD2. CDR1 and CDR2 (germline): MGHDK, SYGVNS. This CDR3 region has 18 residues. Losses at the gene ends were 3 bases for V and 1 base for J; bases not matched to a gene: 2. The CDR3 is CASSEGLAGGRNTGELFF. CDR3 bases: TGTGCCAGCAGTGAGGGACTAGCGGGGGGGCGGAACACCGGGGAGCTGTTTTTT.

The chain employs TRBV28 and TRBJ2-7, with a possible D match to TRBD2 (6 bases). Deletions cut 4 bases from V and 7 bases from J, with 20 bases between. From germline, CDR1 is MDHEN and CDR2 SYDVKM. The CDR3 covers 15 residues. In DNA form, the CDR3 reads TGTGCCAGCAGTTCTGGGATCGGGGGATCTGGAGAGCAGTACTTC. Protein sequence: CASSSGIGGSGEQYF.

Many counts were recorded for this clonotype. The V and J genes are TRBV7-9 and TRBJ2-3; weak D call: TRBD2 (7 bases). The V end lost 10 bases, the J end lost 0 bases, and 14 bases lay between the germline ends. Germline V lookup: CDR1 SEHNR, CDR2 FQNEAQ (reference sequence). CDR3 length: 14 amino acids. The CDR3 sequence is CATRGGQSTDTQYF. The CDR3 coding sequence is TGTGCCACAAGGGGGGGCCAAAGCACAGATACGCAGTATTTT. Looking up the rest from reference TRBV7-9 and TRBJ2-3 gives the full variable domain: DTGVSQNPRHKITKRGQNVTFRCDPISEHNRLYWYRQTLGQGPEFLTYFQNEAQLEKSRLLSDRFSAERPKGSFSTLEIQRTEQGDSAMYLCATRGGQSTDTQYFGPGTRLTVL.

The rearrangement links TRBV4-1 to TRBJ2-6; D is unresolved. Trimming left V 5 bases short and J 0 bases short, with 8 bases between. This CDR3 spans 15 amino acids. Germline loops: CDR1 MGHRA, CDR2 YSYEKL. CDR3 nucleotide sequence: TGCGCCAGCAGCTTAGCAGACTCTGGGGCCAACGTCCTGACTTTC. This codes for CASSLADSGANVLTF.

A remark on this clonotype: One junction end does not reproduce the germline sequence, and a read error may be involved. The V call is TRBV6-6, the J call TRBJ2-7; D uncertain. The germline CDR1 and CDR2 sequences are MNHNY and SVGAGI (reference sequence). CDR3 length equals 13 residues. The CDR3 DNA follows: TGTGCCAGCAGTGCTGGGTTCTCCTACGAGCAGTCCTTC. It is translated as CASSAGFSYEQSF.

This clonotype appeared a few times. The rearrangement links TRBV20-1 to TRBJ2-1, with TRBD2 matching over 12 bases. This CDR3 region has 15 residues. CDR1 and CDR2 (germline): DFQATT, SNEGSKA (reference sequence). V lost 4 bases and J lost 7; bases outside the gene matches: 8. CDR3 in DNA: TGCAGTGCTAACCCTAGCGGGAGGGCCGGGAATGAGCAGTTCTTC. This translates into CSANPSGRAGNEQFF.

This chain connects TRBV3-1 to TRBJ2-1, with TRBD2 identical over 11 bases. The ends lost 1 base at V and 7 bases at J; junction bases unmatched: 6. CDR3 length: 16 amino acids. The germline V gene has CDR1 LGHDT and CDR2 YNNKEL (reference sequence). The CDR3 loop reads CASSQGLAGGANEQFF. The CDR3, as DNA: TGTGCCAGCAGCCAAGGGCTAGCGGGAGGAGCGAATGAGCAGTTCTTC.

This CDR3 reads CASSFTQLGSANYGYTF. The CDR3 DNA sequence: TGTGCCAGCAGCTTCACCCAACTCGGGTCGGCTAACTATGGCTACACCTTC. The V call is TRBV7-2, the J call TRBJ1-2; D ambiguous. CDR3 length equals 17 residues. The V gene lost 3 bases and the J gene lost 0 bases, with 17 bases spanning the gap. Germline-derived CDR1 and CDR2 are SGHTA and FQGNSA.

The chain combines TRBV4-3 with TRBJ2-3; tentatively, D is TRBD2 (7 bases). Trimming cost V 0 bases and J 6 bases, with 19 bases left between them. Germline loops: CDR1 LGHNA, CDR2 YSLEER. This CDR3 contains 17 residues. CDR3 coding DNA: TGCGCCAGCAGCCAAGAATACCGAGGGGGGGGCATGGATACGCAGTATTTT. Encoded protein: CASSQEYRGGGMDTQYF.

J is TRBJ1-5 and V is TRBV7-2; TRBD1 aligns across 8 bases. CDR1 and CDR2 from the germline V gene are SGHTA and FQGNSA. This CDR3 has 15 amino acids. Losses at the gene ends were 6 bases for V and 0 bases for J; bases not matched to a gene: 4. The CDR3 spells CASSYRGYSNQPQHF. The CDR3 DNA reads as TGTGCCAGCAGTTACAGGGGGTATAGCAATCAGCCCCAGCATTTT.

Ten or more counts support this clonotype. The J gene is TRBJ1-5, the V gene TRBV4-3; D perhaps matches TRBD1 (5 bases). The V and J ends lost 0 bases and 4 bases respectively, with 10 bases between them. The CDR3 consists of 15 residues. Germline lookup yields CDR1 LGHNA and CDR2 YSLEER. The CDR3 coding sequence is TGCGCCAGCAGCCAAGATGGGGAGGGGAATCAGCCCCAGCATTTT. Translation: CASSQDGEGNQPQHF.

CDR3 residues: CASSQVGCGGSGSTQHF. Here the CDR3 DNA reads TGTGCCAGCAGCCAAGTAGGGTGCGGGGGTAGCGGCAGTACCCAGCATTTT. This rearrangement joins TRBV4-2 to TRBJ1-5, with D possibly matching TRBD1 (5 bases). Trimming took off 1 base at V and 11 bases at J, with 24 bases between the two ends. This CDR3 is 17 amino acids long. Germline values: CDR1 LGHNA, CDR2 YNFKEQ.

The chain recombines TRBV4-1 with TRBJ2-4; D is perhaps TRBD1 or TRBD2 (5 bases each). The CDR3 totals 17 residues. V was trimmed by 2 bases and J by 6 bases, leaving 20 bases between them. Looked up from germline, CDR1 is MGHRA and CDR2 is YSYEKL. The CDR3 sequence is CASSQYGSGPTRNIQYF. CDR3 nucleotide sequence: TGCGCCAGCAGCCAATACGGGTCGGGACCCACCCGAAACATTCAGTACTTC.

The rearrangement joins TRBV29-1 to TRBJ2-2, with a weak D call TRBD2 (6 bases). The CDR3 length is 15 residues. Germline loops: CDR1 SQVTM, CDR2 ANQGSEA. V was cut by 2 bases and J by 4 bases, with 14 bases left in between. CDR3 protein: CSVERGTGTTGELFF. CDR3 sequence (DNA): TGCAGCGTTGAACGGGGGACCGGGACCACCGGGGAGCTGTTTTTT.

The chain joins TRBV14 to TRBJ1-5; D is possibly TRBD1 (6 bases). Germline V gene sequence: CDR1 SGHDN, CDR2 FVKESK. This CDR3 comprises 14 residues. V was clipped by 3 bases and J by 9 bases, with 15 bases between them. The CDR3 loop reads CASSQAGARVPQHF. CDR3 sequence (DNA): TGTGCCAGCAGCCAGGCAGGGGCCAGGGTGCCCCAGCATTTT.

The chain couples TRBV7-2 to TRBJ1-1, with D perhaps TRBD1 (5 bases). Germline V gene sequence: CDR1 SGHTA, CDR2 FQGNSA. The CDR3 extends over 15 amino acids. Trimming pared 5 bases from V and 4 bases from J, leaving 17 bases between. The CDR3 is CASSPRGFGSTEAFF. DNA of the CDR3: TGTGCCAGCAGCCCCCGGGGGTTTGGGAGCACTGAAGCTTTCTTT.

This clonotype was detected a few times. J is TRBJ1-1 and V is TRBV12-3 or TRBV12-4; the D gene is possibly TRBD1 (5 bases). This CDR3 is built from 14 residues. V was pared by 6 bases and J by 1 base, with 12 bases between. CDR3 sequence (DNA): TGTGCCAGCAGACTGGGTGGGGCGAACACTGAAGCTTTCTTT. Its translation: CASRLGGANTEAFF.

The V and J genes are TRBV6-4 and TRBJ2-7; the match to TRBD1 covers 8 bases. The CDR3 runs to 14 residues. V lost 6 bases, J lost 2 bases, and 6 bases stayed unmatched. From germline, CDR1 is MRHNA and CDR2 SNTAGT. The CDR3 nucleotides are TGTGCCAGCAGGGTCGGACAGGGCACCTACGAGCAGTACTTC. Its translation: CASRVGQGTYEQYF.

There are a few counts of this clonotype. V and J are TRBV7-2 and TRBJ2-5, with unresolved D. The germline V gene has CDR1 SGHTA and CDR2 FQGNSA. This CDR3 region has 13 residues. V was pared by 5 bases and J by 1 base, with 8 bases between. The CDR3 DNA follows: TGTGCCAGCAGCCCAAGGACCCAAGAGACCCAGTACTTC. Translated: CASSPRTQETQYF.

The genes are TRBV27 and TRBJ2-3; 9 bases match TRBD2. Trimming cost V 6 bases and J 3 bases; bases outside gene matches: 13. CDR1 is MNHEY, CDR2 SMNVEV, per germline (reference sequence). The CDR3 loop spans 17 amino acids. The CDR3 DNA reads TGTGCCAGCAGACTACGGCGGGCGGGAGGGCCAACAGATACGCAGTATTTT. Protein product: CASRLRRAGGPTDTQYF.

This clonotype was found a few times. CDR3: CASSAFDRGANTEAFF. The CDR3 DNA sequence: TGTGCCAGCAGTGCTTTCGACAGGGGAGCGAACACTGAAGCTTTCTTT. This chain uses TRBV12-3 or TRBV12-4 with TRBJ1-1; 8 bases map to TRBD1. J gave up 1 base and V 5 bases, and 9 bases lay outside the gene matches. The CDR3 runs to 16 residues.

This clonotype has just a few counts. This CDR3 reads CASSTGPGRVNEQFF. The CDR3 DNA reads as TGTGCCAGCTCGACCGGACCGGGGCGGGTAAATGAGCAGTTCTTC. The genes are TRBV18 and TRBJ2-1; either TRBD1 or TRBD2 may supply D (5 bases each). CDR1 is KGHSH, CDR2 LQKENI, per germline. This CDR3 has 15 residues. V was clipped by 6 bases and J by 7 bases, with 19 bases between them.